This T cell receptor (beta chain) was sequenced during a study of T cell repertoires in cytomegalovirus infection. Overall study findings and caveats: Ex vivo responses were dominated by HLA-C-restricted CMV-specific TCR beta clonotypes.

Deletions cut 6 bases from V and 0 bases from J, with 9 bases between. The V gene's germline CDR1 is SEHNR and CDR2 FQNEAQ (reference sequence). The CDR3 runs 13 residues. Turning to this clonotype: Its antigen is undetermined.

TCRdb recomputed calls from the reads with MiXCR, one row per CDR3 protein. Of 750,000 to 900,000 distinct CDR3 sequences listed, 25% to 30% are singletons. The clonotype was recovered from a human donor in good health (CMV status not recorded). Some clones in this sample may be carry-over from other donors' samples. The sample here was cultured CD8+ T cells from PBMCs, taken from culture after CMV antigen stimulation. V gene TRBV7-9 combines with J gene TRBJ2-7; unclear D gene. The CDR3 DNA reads TGTGCCAGCAGTGAACAGAGCTCCTACGAGCAGTACTTC. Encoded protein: CASSEQSSYEQYF. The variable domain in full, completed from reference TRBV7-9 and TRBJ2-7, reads DTGVSQNPRHKITKRGQNVTFRCDPISEHNRLYWYRQTLGQGPEFLTYFQNEAQLEKSRLLSDRFSAERPKGSFSTLEIQRTEQGDSAMYLCASSEQSSYEQYFGPGTRLTVT.